The sequence of this TCR beta chain was determined in a study of lymphopenia after photon versus proton radiotherapy. Findings and caveats of the study: Authors raise, but do not show, better survival with proton therapy.

TCRdb keeps only in-frame clones here, not all; method: immunoSEQ multiplex PCR. The table has 160,000 or so clones, roughly nine tenths seen once. About this clone itself: Its specificity is not known.

The germline CDR1 and CDR2 sequences are LNHDA and SQIVND (reference sequence). V was trimmed by 6 bases and J by 0 bases, leaving 15 bases between them. This CDR3 has 16 residues. The sample was peripheral blood, taken from a patient treated with photon-based radiotherapy. V and J are TRBV19 and TRBJ2-1; D tentatively reads TRBD1 or TRBD2 (5 bases each). The source is a man aged 50 to 60 with gastric cancer. In nucleotides, the CDR3 is TGTGCCAGTAGCGACCCCGGGACGAGCTCCTACAATGAGCAGTTCTTC. It codes for CASSDPGTSSYNEQFF.